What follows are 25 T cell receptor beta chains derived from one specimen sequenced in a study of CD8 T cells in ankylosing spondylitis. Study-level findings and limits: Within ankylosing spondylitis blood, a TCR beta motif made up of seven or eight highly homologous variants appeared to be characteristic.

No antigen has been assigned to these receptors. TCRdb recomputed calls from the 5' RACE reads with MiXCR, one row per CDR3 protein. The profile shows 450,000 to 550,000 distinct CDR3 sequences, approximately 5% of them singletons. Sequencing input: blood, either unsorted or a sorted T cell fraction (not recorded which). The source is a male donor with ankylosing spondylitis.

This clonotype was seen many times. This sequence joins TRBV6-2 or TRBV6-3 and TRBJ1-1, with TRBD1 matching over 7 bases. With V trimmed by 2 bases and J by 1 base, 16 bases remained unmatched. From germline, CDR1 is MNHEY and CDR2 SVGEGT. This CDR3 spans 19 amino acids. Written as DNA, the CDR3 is TGTGCCAGCAGTTACCTTTGGACAGGACTTATAACACCGAACACTGAAGCTTTCTTT. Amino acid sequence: CASSYLWTGLITPNTEAFF.

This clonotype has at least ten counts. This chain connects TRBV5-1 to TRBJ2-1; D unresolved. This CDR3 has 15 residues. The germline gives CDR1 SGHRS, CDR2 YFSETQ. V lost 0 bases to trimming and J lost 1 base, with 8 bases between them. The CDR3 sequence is CASSLASPSYNEQFF. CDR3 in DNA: TGCGCCAGCAGCTTGGCCTCACCGTCCTACAATGAGCAGTTCTTC. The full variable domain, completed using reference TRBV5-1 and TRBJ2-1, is KAGVTQTPRYLIKTRGQQVTLSCSPISGHRSVSWYQQTPGQGLQFLFEYFSETQRNKGNFPGRFSGRQFSNSRSEMNVSTLELGDSALYLCASSLASPSYNEQFFGPGTRLTVL.

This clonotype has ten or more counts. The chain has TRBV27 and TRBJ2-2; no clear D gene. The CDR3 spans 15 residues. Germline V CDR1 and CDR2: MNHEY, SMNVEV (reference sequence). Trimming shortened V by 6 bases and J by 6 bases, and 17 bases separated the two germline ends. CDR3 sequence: CASSHLDAVAGELFF. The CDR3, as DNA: TGTGCCAGCAGCCACCTGGATGCGGTCGCCGGGGAGCTGTTTTTT.

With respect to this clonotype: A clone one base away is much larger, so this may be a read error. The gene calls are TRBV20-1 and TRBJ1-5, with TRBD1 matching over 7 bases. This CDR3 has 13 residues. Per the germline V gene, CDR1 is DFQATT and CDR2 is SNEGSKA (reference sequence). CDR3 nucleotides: TGCAGTGCTCTGCCGACAGGGTCACAGCTCCAGCATTTT. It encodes CSALPTGSQLQHF.

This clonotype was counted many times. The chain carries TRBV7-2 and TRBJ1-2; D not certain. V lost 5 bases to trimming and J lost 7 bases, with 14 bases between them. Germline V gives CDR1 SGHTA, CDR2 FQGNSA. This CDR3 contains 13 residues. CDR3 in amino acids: CASSPRTVPGYTF. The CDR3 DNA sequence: TGTGCCAGCAGCCCCCGAACTGTTCCTGGCTACACCTTC.

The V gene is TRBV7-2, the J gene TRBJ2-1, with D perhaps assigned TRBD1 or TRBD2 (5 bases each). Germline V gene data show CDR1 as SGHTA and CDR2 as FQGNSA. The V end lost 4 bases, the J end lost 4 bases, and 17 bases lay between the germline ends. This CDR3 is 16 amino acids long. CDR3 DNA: TGTGCCAGCAGCTCACTCCGGGACGTCTTTTACAATGAGCAGTTCTTC. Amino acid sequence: CASSSLRDVFYNEQFF. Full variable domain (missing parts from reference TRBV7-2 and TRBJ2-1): GAGVSQSPSNKVTEKGKDVELRCDPISGHTALYWYRQSLGQGLEFLIYFQGNSAPDKSGLPSDRFSAERTGGSVSTLTIQRTQQEDSAVYLCASSSLRDVFYNEQFFGPGTRLTVL.

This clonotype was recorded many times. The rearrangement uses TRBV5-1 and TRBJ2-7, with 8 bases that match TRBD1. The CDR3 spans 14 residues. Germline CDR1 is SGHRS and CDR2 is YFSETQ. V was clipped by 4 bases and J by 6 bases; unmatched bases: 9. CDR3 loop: CASSKDRGVTEQYF. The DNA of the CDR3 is TGCGCCAGCAGCAAAGACAGGGGAGTAACCGAGCAGTACTTC.

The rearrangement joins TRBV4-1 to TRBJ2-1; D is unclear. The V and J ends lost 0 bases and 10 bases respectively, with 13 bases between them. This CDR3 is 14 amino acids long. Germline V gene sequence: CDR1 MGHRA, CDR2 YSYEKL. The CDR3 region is CASSQDSYLREQFF. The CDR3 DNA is TGCGCCAGCAGCCAAGACTCTTACCTCAGGGAGCAGTTCTTC.

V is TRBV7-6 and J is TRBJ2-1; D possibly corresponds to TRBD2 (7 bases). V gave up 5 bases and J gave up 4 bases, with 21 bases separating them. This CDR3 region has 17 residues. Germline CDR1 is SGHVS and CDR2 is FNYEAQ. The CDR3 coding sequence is TGTGCCAGCAGCCATCGGACTAGGGGGGAGGTATACAATGAGCAGTTCTTC. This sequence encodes CASSHRTRGEVYNEQFF. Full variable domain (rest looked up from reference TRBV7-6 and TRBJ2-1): GAGVSQSPRYKVTKRGQDVALRCDPISGHVSLYWYRQALGQGPEFLTYFNYEAQQDKSGLPNDRFSAERPEGSISTLTIQRTEQRDSAMYRCASSHRTRGEVYNEQFFGPGTRLTVL.

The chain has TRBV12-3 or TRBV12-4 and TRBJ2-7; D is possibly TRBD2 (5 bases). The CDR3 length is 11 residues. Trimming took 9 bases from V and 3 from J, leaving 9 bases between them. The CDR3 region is CARSDYYEQYF. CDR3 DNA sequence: TGTGCCAGAAGTGACTACTACGAGCAGTACTTC.

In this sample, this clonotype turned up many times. The chain's CDR3 is CASSLSQGSTEAFF. The CDR3 nucleotides read TGCGCCAGCAGCTTGAGCCAGGGTAGCACTGAAGCTTTCTTT. The V call is TRBV5-1, the J call TRBJ1-1; D possibly corresponds to TRBD1 (5 bases). Germline assignment: CDR1 SGHRS and CDR2 YFSETQ. With 1 base removed from V and 4 bases from J, the gap between germline ends came to 11 bases. The CDR3 extends over 14 amino acids.

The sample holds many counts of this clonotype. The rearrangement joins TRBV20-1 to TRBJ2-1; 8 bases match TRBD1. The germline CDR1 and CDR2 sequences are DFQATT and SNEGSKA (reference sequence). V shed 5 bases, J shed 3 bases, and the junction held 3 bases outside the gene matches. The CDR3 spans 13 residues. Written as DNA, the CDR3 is TGCAGTGCTTTTACAGGGGGCTACAATGAGCAGTTCTTC. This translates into CSAFTGGYNEQFF.

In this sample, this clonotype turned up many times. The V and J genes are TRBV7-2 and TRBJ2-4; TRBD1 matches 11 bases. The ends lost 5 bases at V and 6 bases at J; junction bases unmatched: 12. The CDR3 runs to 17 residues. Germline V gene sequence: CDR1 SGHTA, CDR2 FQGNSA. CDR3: CASSTSRTGGRLNIQYF. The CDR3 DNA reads TGTGCCAGCAGCACCTCTCGGACAGGGGGCCGGTTAAACATTCAGTACTTC.

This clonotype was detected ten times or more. CDR3 protein: CSARGGGIPQPQHF. DNA of the CDR3: TGCAGCGCAAGGGGCGGGGGGATACCCCAGCCCCAGCATTTT. This chain joins TRBV20-1 and TRBJ1-5, with TRBD1 as a possible D gene (5 bases). Germline V gives CDR1 DFQATT, CDR2 SNEGSKA (reference sequence). This CDR3 is built from 14 residues.

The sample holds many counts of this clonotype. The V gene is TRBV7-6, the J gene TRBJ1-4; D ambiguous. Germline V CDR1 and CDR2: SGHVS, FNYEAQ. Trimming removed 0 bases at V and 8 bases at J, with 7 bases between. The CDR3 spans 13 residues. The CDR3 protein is CASSLAAPEKLFF. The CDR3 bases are TGTGCCAGCAGCTTAGCGGCTCCCGAAAAACTGTTTTTT.

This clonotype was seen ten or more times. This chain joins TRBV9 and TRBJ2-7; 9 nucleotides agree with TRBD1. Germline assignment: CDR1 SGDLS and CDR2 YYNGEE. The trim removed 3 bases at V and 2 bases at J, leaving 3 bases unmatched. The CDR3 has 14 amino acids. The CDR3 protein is CASSEGQGAYEQYF. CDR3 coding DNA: TGTGCCAGCAGCGAGGGACAGGGTGCCTACGAGCAGTACTTC.

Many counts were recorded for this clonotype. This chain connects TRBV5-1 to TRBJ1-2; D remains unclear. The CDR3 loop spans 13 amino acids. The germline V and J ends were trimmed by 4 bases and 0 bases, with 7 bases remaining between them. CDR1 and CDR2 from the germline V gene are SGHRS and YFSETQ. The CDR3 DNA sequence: TGCGCCAGCAGCGAGCAGTCTAACTATGGCTACACCTTC. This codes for CASSEQSNYGYTF.

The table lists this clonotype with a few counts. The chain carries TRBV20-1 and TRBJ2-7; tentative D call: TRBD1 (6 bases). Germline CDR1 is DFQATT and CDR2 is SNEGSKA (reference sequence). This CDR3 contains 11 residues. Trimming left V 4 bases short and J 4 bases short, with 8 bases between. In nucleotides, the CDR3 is TGCAGTGCTACCAGGGGATACGAGCAGTACTTC. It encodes CSATRGYEQYF.

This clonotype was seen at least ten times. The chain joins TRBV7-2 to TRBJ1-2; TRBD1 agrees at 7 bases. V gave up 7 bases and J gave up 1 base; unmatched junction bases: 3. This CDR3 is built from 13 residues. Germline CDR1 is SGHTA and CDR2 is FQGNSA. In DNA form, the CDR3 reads TGTGCCAGCAAGGGACAGATTAACTATGGCTACACCTTC. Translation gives CASKGQINYGYTF.

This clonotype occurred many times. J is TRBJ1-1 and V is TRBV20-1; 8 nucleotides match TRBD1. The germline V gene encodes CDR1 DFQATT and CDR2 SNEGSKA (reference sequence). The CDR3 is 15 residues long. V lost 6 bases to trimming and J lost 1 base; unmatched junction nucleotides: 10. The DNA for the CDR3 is TGCAGTGCCCCGGACAGGGCCAAAGGGAACACTGAAGCTTTCTTT. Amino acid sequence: CSAPDRAKGNTEAFF.

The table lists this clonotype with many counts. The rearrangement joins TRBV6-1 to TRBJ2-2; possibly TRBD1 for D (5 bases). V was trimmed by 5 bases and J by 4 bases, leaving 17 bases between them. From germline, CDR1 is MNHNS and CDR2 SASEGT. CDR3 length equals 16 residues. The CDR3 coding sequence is TGTGCCAGCAGTACCGGGCCAGGGTCCGCCACCGGGGAGCTGTTTTTT. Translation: CASSTGPGSATGELFF.

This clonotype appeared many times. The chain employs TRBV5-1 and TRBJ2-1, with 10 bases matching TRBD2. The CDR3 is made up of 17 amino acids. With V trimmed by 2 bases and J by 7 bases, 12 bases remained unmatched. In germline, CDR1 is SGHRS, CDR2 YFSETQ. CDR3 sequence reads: CASSFSSGGYEGNEQFF. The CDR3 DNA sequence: TGCGCCAGCAGCTTTTCTAGCGGGGGCTATGAGGGAAATGAGCAGTTCTTC.

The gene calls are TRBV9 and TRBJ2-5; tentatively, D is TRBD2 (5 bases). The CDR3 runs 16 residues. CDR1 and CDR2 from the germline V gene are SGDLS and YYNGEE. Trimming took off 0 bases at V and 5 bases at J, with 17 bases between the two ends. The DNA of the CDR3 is TGTGCCAGCAGCGTAGGTTCCCGGGGAGCCTGGGAGACCCAGTACTTC. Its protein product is CASSVGSRGAWETQYF.

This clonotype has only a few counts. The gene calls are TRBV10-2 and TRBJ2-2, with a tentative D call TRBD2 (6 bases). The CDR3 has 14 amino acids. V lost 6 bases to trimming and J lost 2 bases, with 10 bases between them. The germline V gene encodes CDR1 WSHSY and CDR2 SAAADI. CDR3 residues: CASRGDFNTGELFF. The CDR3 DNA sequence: TGCGCCAGCAGGGGGGACTTCAACACCGGGGAGCTGTTTTTT.

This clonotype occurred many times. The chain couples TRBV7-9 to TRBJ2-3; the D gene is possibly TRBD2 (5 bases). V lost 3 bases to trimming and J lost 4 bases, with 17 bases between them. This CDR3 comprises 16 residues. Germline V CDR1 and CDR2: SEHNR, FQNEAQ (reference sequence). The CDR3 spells CASSFRTPDFSDTQYF. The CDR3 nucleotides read TGTGCCAGCAGCTTCAGGACTCCGGATTTCTCAGATACGCAGTATTTT.